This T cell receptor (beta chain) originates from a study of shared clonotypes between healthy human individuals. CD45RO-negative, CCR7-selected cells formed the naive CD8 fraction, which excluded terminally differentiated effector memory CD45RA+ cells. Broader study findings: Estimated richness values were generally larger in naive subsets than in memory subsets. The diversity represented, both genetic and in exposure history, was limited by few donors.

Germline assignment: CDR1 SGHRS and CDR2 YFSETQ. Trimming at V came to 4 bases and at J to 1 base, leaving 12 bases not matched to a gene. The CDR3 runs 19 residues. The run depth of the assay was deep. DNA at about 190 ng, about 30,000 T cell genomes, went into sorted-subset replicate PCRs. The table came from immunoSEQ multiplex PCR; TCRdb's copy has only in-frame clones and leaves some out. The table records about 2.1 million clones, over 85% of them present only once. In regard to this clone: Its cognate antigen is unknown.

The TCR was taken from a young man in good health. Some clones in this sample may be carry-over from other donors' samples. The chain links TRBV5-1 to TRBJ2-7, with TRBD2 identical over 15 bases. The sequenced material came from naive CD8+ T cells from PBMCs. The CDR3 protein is CASSATGTSGRKASYEQYF. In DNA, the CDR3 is TGCGCCAGCAGCGCAACCGGGACTAGCGGGAGGAAGGCGTCCTACGAGCAGTACTTC.